This TCR beta chain was found in a study of blood T cell repertoires in COVID-19. Background on the study: The United States, Italy and Spain were the sources of the acute and convalescent COVID-19 samples.

CDR1 is MRHNA, CDR2 SNTAGT, per germline. Trimming pared 3 bases from V and 4 bases from J, leaving 14 bases between. This CDR3 has 15 residues. Only in-frame clones appear in the TCRdb table, and some are missing; sequencing was by immunoSEQ multiplex PCR. The sample carries more than 300,000 clones, approximately 90% recorded once. Ages ranged from about 18 to 89 years, with residence in more than 20 US areas. All recovered Cohort 3 donors got two negative PCRs, got clearance, or saw symptom resolution. Sample: PBMCs or T cells enriched from blood (not recorded which). This rearrangement joins TRBV6-4 to TRBJ2-3, with D tentatively TRBD2 (5 bases). The receptor comes from a woman aged 18-30 years who had recovered from COVID-19. The CDR3 nucleotides read TGTGCCAGCAGTGAAGCTGCTAGCTCCCCAGATACGCAGTATTTT. Its translation is CASSEAASSPDTQYF.